What follows is one TCR beta chain and its context. No antigen is known for it. The data stem from a study of cytomegalovirus exposure and HLA in healthy donors. It was with 60 Vbeta and 13 Jbeta primers that the PCR ran. TCRdb keeps only in-frame clones here, not all; method: immunoSEQ multiplex PCR. There are some 40,000 clones in the sample, with under 5% held by the top ten. Broader study findings: Most TCRs appeared rarely, but some public TCRs recurred in many donors. Apparent HLA restriction characterized most CMV-associated TCR beta chains in a later analysis.

The sequence was collected from a male donor in good health and CMV-seronegative. Sequencing was performed on PBMCs.

CDR3 DNA: TGTGCCTGGAGGAGGGGGCAGGGGAACTATGGCTACACCTTC. Translation: CAWRRGQGNYGYTF. The chain uses TRBV30 and TRBJ1-2, with 7 bases fitting TRBD1. This CDR3 region has 14 residues. Per the germline V gene, CDR1 is GTSNPN and CDR2 is SVGIG (reference sequence). V dropped 3 bases and J dropped 2; count of bases not matched to a gene: 6.